This TCR beta chain was sequenced for a study of tumor and adjacent non-tumor tissue in lung cancer. TCRbeta libraries were built with three rounds of nested PCR, modified from ARM-PCR. In TCRdb, the multiplex PCR reads were re-called with MiXCR into one record per CDR3 protein. The sample yields roughly 48,000 distinct CDR3 sequences, less than 70% seen once. Findings of the study overall: Tumor tissue had significantly higher TCR diversity than normal lung. Shorter survival was associated with higher TCR diversity in tumors.

This sample's RNA came from whole unsorted tissue. This non-tumor lung sample came from over 3 cm beyond the tumor edge. Germline V gene sequence: CDR1 MNHNS, CDR2 SASEGT. Trimming left V 2 bases short and J 7 bases short, with 20 bases between. The CDR3 extends over 17 amino acids. This clonotype was seen many times. Its matching antigen is unknown. The receptor was derived from a woman in her 70s with non-small cell lung cancer. V usage is TRBV6-1 and J usage is TRBJ1-4; TRBD1 is a possible D gene (5 bases). Material: distant non-tumor lung tissue. CDR3 protein: CASSEMGGAIGGEKLFF. In DNA, the CDR3 is TGTGCCAGCAGTGAAATGGGAGGGGCGATCGGCGGTGAAAAACTGTTTTTT.